Listed below are T cell receptor beta chains from one sample, sequenced in a study of T-cell memory formation after mild COVID-19. MiXCR was run by TCRdb on the 5' RACE reads, yielding one entry per CDR3 protein. Of 400,000 to 500,000 distinct CDR3 sequences in the sample, roughly 20% were seen once. The sequenced sample consisted of PBMCs or a T cell subset sorted from them (not recorded which). Receptor source: an adult woman who had mild COVID-19 (a few samples of this study predate the infection). Cell type and time point are not known. CDR3s include the opening cysteine and the closing phenylalanine or tryptophan. Fields, in order: CDR3 length, J gene, V gene, CDR3 protein.

14	TRBJ1-5	TRBV5-4	CASSRQGTSQPQHF
14	TRBJ2-1	TRBV5-1	CASSHGQGALEQFF
12	TRBJ1-1	TRBV4-1	CASSLTGTEAFF
13	TRBJ2-1	TRBV27	CASSPSQGGVRFF
14	TRBJ1-6	TRBV5-1	CDSSPGWMNSPLHF
15	TRBJ2-5	TRBV3-1	CASSGPSRVQETQYF
15	TRBJ1-1	TRBV4-2	CASSQDQRWNTEAFF
14	TRBJ1-2	TRBV14	CASSPTDWGYGYTF
17	TRBJ2-7	TRBV5-6	CASSLAAGQRMGYEQYF
17	TRBJ2-1	TRBV2	CASSSPFTSGAYNEQFF
17	TRBJ2-1	TRBV5-1	CASSLRLAGGSYNEQFF
12	TRBJ2-7	TRBV10-3	CAISQDSYEQYF
15	TRBJ2-7	TRBV7-9	CASSLAGGTTYEQYF
17	TRBJ1-3	TRBV2	CASSEAPGTGAGNTIYF
15	TRBJ1-6	TRBV7-6	CASSAQGARGSPLHF
14	TRBJ1-5	TRBV7-6	CASSRDREGQPQHF